Included here is one T cell receptor (beta chain) sequence, with context. Its antigen is not known. This specimen comes from a study of cytomegalovirus exposure and HLA in healthy donors. Study-level information: An earlier analysis identified 117 million unique TCR beta sequences in some 170 million T cells. Study findings and constraints: Some public TCRs appeared in many individuals, while most sequences were rare. Highly shared variants forming one cluster were likely a sequencing artifact. A link between a missense DCLRE1C variant and TCR beta V- and J-gene trimming emerged from a later analysis.

The primer mix had 60 Vbeta and 13 Jbeta primers. Method: immunoSEQ multiplex PCR; TCRdb's copy keeps in-frame clones and lacks some. The sample holds over 150,000 clones, roughly 71% seen once. CDR1 is SGDLS and CDR2 is YYNGEE in the germline V gene. V shed 0 bases and J shed 0 bases, with 15 bases lying between them. This CDR3 is 17 amino acids long. The chain combines TRBV9 with TRBJ1-2; D not certain. The sequencing input was PBMCs. The TCR originated in a woman in her 50s in good health and CMV-seropositive. CDR3 bases: TGTGCCAGCAGCGTAGGGTCCGGCGGAGTCCCTAACTATGGCTACACCTTC. This sequence encodes CASSVGSGGVPNYGYTF.